The 2 T cell receptor beta chains below come from one sample, sequenced in a study of shared clonotypes between healthy human individuals. Assay: immunoSEQ multiplex PCR; the TCRdb copy retains only in-frame clones and omits some. Among roughly 520,000 clones, around 96% were seen once, and the ten largest hold about 0.059%. The specimen was naive CD4+ T cells sorted from blood. Subset in this sample: CD45RA+ positively selected. These receptors were taken from a young woman in good health.

The J gene is TRBJ2-7, the V gene TRBV28; 7 bases are a match to TRBD1. V was pared by 3 bases and J by 4 bases, with 18 bases of the junction left unmatched. This CDR3 has 18 amino acids. CDR1 is MDHEN, CDR2 SYDVKM, per germline. The CDR3 sequence: CASSFAPRQGQGRYEQYF. CDR3 sequence (DNA): TGTGCCAGCAGTTTCGCTCCTAGACAGGGCCAGGGACGATACGAGCAGTACTTC. Variable domain in full (rest from reference TRBV28 and TRBJ2-7): DVKVTQSSRYLVKRTGEKVFLECVQDMDHENMFWYRQDPGLGLRLIYFSYDVKMKEKGDIPEGYSVSREKKERFSLILESASTNQTSMYLCASSFAPRQGQGRYEQYFGPGTRLTVT.

The genes are TRBV5-1 and TRBJ2-7; 12 nucleotides match TRBD2. The J segment lost 0 bases and the V segment lost 2 bases, leaving 6 bases of the junction unmatched. The CDR3 extends over 17 amino acids. The germline gives CDR1 SGHRS, CDR2 YFSETQ. Here the CDR3 DNA reads TGCGCCAGCAGCTTCGGACTAGCGGGACTTAGCTCCTACGAGCAGTACTTC. Amino acids: CASSFGLAGLSSYEQYF.